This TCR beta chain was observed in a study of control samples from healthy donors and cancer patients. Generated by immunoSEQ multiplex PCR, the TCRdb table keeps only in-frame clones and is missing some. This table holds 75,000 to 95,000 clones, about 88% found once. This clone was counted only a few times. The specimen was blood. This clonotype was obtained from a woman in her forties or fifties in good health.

The CDR3 bases are TGTGCCAGCAGCCCTCCCACCTCAGGGGATCAGTTCTTC. It is translated as CASSPPTSGDQFF. The genes are TRBV11-3 and TRBJ2-1; a weak D match, TRBD1 (6 bases). Trimming cost V 5 bases and J 13 bases, with 18 bases left between them. The CDR3 has 13 residues. Germline V lookup: CDR1 SGHNT, CDR2 YENEEA.